These 14 T cell receptor beta chains were all obtained from the same sample, sequenced in a study of T cell responses to AZD1222 COVID-19 vaccine. Repertoires were generated with immunoSEQ multiplex PCR, while TCRdb's copy carries only in-frame clones and drops some. Of fewer than 110,000 clones in the sample, roughly 87% are singletons; the top ten hold approximately 4%. Sequences were derived from peripheral blood, sampled on day 0 of AZD1222 vaccination. These receptors came from an adult in good health.

The J gene is TRBJ1-6, the V gene TRBV28; a possible D gene is TRBD1 (6 bases). V dropped 3 bases and J dropped 0 bases, with 21 bases sitting between them. The CDR3 covers 20 residues. Germline-derived CDR1 and CDR2 are MDHEN and SYDVKM. The CDR3 is CASSFFVGGGPSSYNSPLHF. Here the CDR3 DNA reads TGTGCCAGCAGTTTTTTTGTGGGCGGGGGGCCCAGCTCCTATAATTCACCCCTCCACTTT.

This clone has only one observation. The chain is built from TRBV21-1 and TRBJ2-1. TRBV21-1 is recorded as a pseudogene. The CDR3 has 16 residues. The CDR3 is CASSKERMGCDNEQFF. The CDR3 DNA reads as TGTGCCAGCAGCAAAGAGCGTATGGGATGTGACAATGAGCAGTTCTTC.

This chain links TRBV7-9 with TRBJ2-1; TRBD1 aligns across 7 bases. The CDR3 is 15 amino acids. Trimming at V came to 5 bases and at J to 10 bases, leaving 14 bases not matched to a gene. Germline V gives CDR1 SEHNR, CDR2 FQNEAQ (reference sequence). CDR3 loop: CASSHRGQNPGEQFF. Written as DNA, the CDR3 is TGTGCCAGCAGCCACAGGGGCCAGAATCCCGGGGAGCAGTTCTTC.

The rearrangement links TRBV5-4 to TRBJ1-2, with 7 bases lining up with TRBD1. The CDR3 runs to 15 residues. After removal of 4 bases from V and 2 bases from J, the junction contained 8 bases not matched to a gene. In germline, CDR1 is SGHNT, CDR2 YYREEE (reference sequence). The CDR3 region has the DNA TGTGCCAGCAGCCCAGAGACAGGGTTCAACTATGGCTACACCTTC. It encodes CASSPETGFNYGYTF.

The chain recombines TRBV4-1 with TRBJ1-6, with D unresolved. Trimming cost V 4 bases and J 7 bases, with 14 bases left between them. This CDR3 contains 15 residues. Germline CDR1 and CDR2: MGHRA and YSYEKL. CDR3 sequence reads: CASSPPRGENSPLHF. The CDR3 coding sequence is TGCGCCAGCAGCCCCCCCCGCGGGGAGAATTCACCCCTCCACTTT.

V usage is TRBV28 and J usage is TRBJ2-7, with 7 nucleotides matching TRBD1. V shed 6 bases and J 3 bases; nucleotides not matched to a gene: 11. This CDR3 comprises 15 residues. The germline V gene encodes CDR1 MDHEN and CDR2 SYDVKM. The CDR3 DNA sequence: TGTGCCAGCAGCCTTACAGGGGCAAGAAGCTACGAGCAGTACTTC. Residues: CASSLTGARSYEQYF. The whole variable domain, remainder taken from reference TRBV28 and TRBJ2-7, is DVKVTQSSRYLVKRTGEKVFLECVQDMDHENMFWYRQDPGLGLRLIYFSYDVKMKEKGDIPEGYSVSREKKERFSLILESASTNQTSMYLCASSLTGARSYEQYFGPGTRLTVT.

This rearrangement joins TRBV24-1 to TRBJ1-5; TRBD1 agrees at 10 bases. Germline V lookup: CDR1 KGHDR, CDR2 SFDVKD. This CDR3 region has 18 residues. V shed 3 bases and J 4 bases; nucleotides not matched to a gene: 11. The DNA of the CDR3 is TGTGCCACCAGTGATCCCGGGACAGGGGAACGTAATAATCAGCCCCAGCATTTT. Its translation: CATSDPGTGERNNQPQHF.

V and J are TRBV2 and TRBJ2-7, with D hard to call. Germline CDR1 and CDR2: SNHLY and FYNNEI. This CDR3 region has 12 residues. V lost 5 bases and J 4 bases, leaving 9 bases between the germline ends. Here the CDR3 reads CASSLEDYEQYF. For the CDR3, the DNA is TGTGCCAGCAGTCTCGAAGATTACGAGCAGTACTTC. The whole variable domain, remainder taken from reference TRBV2 and TRBJ2-7, is EPEVTQTPSHQVTQMGQEVILRCVPISNHLYFYWYRQILGQKVEFLVSFYNNEISEKSEIFDDQFSVERPDGSNFTLKIRSTKLEDSAMYFCASSLEDYEQYFGPGTRLTVT.

J is TRBJ1-4 and V is TRBV15; 8 bases line up with TRBD1. The CDR3 is 13 amino acids. Per the germline V gene, CDR1 is LNHNV and CDR2 is YYDKDF (reference sequence). V shed 8 bases, J shed 4 bases, and the junction held 3 bases outside the gene matches. The CDR3 loop is CATLDRDNEKLFF. Here the CDR3 DNA reads TGTGCCACCTTGGACAGGGATAATGAAAAACTGTTTTTT.

This clone is deemed medium-sized (0.01 to 0.1%). The chain employs TRBV2 and TRBJ2-1; 12 bases are shared with TRBD2. This CDR3 is 16 amino acids long. Germline CDR1 reads SNHLY; CDR2 reads FYNNEI. J lost 7 bases, V lost 7 bases, and 11 bases had no gene match. CDR3 residues: CASIRQVTSGGNEQFF. The CDR3 region has the DNA TGTGCCAGCATTCGCCAGGTGACTAGCGGGGGTAATGAGCAGTTCTTC.

This clone was detected only once. The V and J genes are TRBV7-2 and TRBJ2-7; 7 bases fit TRBD2. This CDR3 comprises 17 residues. Germline V gives CDR1 SGHTA, CDR2 FQGNSA. The J segment lost 3 bases and the V segment lost 1 base, leaving 12 bases of the junction unmatched. In DNA form, the CDR3 reads TGTGCCAGCAGCTTAGGGGCTTCCCGGACGGGGGGCTACGAGCAGTACTTC. It translates to CASSLGASRTGGYEQYF.

This clone was detected only a few times. The rearrangement links TRBV7-9 to TRBJ1-2; the D is unclear. The CDR3 consists of 16 residues. Germline loops: CDR1 SEHNR, CDR2 FQNEAQ (reference sequence). Trimming removed 2 bases at V and 7 bases at J, with 20 bases between. The CDR3 protein is CASSLPLSPKISGYTF. CDR3 nucleotides: TGTGCCAGCAGCTTACCTTTGTCCCCGAAGATTAGTGGCTACACCTTC.

This clone was observed once. The J gene is TRBJ2-5, the V gene TRBV6-5; maybe TRBD2 (7 bases). Germline lookup yields CDR1 MNHEY and CDR2 SVGAGI. The CDR3 spans 16 residues. Deletions cut 0 bases from V and 2 bases from J, with 13 bases between. Here the CDR3 reads CASSYSSGGHQETQYF. CDR3 coding DNA: TGTGCCAGCAGTTACTCTTCGGGGGGACATCAAGAGACCCAGTACTTC.

The V gene is TRBV6-1, the J gene TRBJ2-7; D is unclear. V lost 2 bases to trimming and J lost 4 bases, with 9 bases between them. Germline assignment: CDR1 MNHNS and CDR2 SASEGT. This CDR3 has 13 amino acids. CDR3: CASSENLLYEQYF. CDR3 DNA sequence: TGTGCCAGCAGTGAAAATCTTTTATACGAGCAGTACTTC.